Described below is a single T cell receptor (beta chain) sequence and its context. Its antigen is unknown. Data came from immunoSEQ multiplex PCR; TCRdb stores just in-frame clones and leaves some out. The sample includes approximately 30,000 clones, 90% to 97% of them seen just once. This sample is part of a study of T cell clonotyping in hematopoietic cell transplantation. Study-wide points: Pathologically expanded recipient clonotypes increased progressively from day 30 to day 180 as diversity fell.

The germline V and J ends were trimmed by 6 bases and 6 bases, with 16 bases remaining between them. The CDR3 is made up of 14 amino acids. CDR1 and CDR2 (germline): MNHEY, SMNVEV (reference sequence). The chain is built from TRBV27 and TRBJ2-3, with D tentatively TRBD1 or TRBD2 (5 bases each). The sequence was obtained from a man between 50 and 59 years old in good health. Some clones in this sample may be carry-over from other donors' samples. Sequenced material: peripheral blood mononuclear cells. CDR3 amino acids: CASSRRETLDTQYF. As DNA, the CDR3 is TGTGCCAGCAGCCGCAGGGAGACTCTCGATACGCAGTATTTT.